This T cell receptor (beta chain) was recorded in a study of regulatory T cells in long-lasting Graves disease. Per the germline V gene, CDR1 is MNHNS and CDR2 is SASEGT. CDR3 size: 13 residues. Trimming pared 3 bases from V and 7 bases from J, leaving 10 bases between. Described time point: persistent/refractory GD, antithyroid drugs over 5 years with positive TRAb. Generation of the TCR library employed RNA extracted from PBMCs. With iRepertoire HTBI primers and Arm-PCR of CDR3 regions, TCR beta libraries were built. Via MiXCR, TCRdb re-called the multiplex PCR reads, giving one row per CDR3 protein. The data hold 700,000 or so distinct CDR3 sequences, with about 30% observed a single time.

Sequencing was performed on peripheral blood mononuclear cells (PBMCs), taken when the disease was refractory, from a patient treated with antithyroid drugs. The J gene is TRBJ1-5, the V gene TRBV6-1; D is uncertain. The clonotype comes from a female donor with Graves disease. DNA for the CDR3: TGTGCCAGCAGTGAGGCGTTCAGGCAGCCCCAGCATTTT. Its protein product is CASSEAFRQPQHF.